These T cell receptor beta chains were read from a single sample in a study of blood T cell repertoires in COVID-19. The protocol was immunoSEQ multiplex PCR, while the TCRdb copy is restricted to in-frame clones and leaves out a portion. The sample has 250,000 to 350,000 clones; roughly 91% are singletons. The sequencing input was PBMCs or T cells enriched from blood (not recorded which). These receptors were collected from a woman aged 55 to 70 in a cohort exposed to, infected with or recovered from COVID-19 (not recorded which). Each CDR3 is given with its conserved first and last residue. The D gene is left open where the match is weak. The size field is filled for only some rows; it gives once, few, many or a size class.

TRBJ2-1 TRBV19 TRBD2 - CASSIVAQAGLAGYNEQFF TGTGCCAGTAGTATAGTGGCCCAAGCAGGACTAGCGGGGTACAATGAGCAGTTCTTC
TRBJ2-7 TRBV6-5 - - CASSYGTSDEQYF TGTGCCAGCAGTTACGGGACTTCCGACGAGCAGTACTTC
TRBJ2-5 TRBV10-3 TRBD1 - CAISGGQEQETQYF TGTGCCATCAGTGGAGGACAGGAGCAAGAGACCCAGTACTTC
TRBJ2-7 TRBV2 - - CASSEEEYEQYF TGTGCCAGCAGTGAAGAGGAGTACGAGCAGTACTTC
TRBJ2-1 TRBV18 - - CASSLSGNEQFF TGTGCCAGCTCCCTTAGCGGCAATGAGCAGTTCTTC
TRBJ2-2 TRBV9 - once CASTLGLSNTGELFF TGTGCCAGCACCCTAGGTCTATCGAACACCGGGGAGCTGTTTTTT
TRBJ1-5 TRBV10-2 TRBD1 - CASSERTGINQPQHF TGCGCCAGCAGTGAGAGGACAGGGATCAATCAGCCCCAGCATTTT
TRBJ1-2 TRBV7-3 TRBD1 - CASSPHRGLEGYTF TGTGCCAGCAGCCCTCACAGGGGGCTAGAAGGCTACACCTTC
TRBJ1-2 TRBV28 - - CASSLFQGPNYGYTF TGTGCCAGCAGTTTATTCCAGGGCCCTAACTATGGCTACACCTTC
TRBJ2-1 TRBV27 TRBD1 once CASSTGQVVTSLGSQFF TGTGCCAGCAGTACGGGACAGGTTGTAACCAGTCTGGGGTCCCAGTTCTTC
TRBJ2-5 TRBV7-9 TRBD1 - CASSLVTGTGVETQYF TGTGCCAGCAGCTTAGTTACCGGGACAGGGGTGGAGACCCAGTACTTC
TRBJ2-7 TRBV5-4 - - CASSQGSRYEQYF TGTGCCAGCAGCCAGGGATCGAGGTACGAGCAGTACTTC
TRBJ1-2 TRBV11-2 - - CASSLSGSSVNYGYTF TGTGCCAGCAGCTTATCAGGCAGTTCAGTAAACTATGGCTACACCTTC
TRBJ1-6 TRBV7-2 - - CASSSITGSPLHF TGTGCCAGCAGCTCAATTACAGGCTCACCCCTCCACTTT
TRBJ2-1 TRBV7-9 TRBD2 - CASSGSGTRFSYEQFF TGTGCCAGCAGTGGATCCGGGACTAGGTTTAGCTATGAGCAGTTCTTC
TRBJ1-4 TRBV2 TRBD1 - CASSDQRGRTNEKLFF TGTGCCAGCAGTGACCAAAGGGGGCGAACTAATGAAAAACTGTTTTTT
TRBJ2-7 TRBV15 TRBD2 once CATSREGTSDEQYF TGTGCCACCAGCAGAGAAGGGACTAGCGACGAGCAGTACTTC
TRBJ2-3 TRBV18 TRBD2 - CASSPRGQRTSGSPDTQYF TGTGCCAGCTCACCACGGGGACAGAGGACTAGCGGGAGTCCAGATACGCAGTATTTT
TRBJ1-1 TRBV14 - - CASSQVRTAGVGAFF TGTGCCAGCAGCCAAGTGCGAACAGCGGGGGTAGGAGCTTTCTTT
TRBJ2-1 TRBV5-1 - - CASSLAVLRGDNEQFF TGCGCCAGCAGCTTGGCCGTCCTCAGGGGAGACAATGAGCAGTTCTTC
TRBJ2-6 TRBV4-1 - - CASSHSGGRGSGANVLTF TGCGCCAGCAGCCACTCCGGCGGCAGGGGCTCTGGGGCCAACGTCCTGACTTTC
TRBJ2-3 TRBV30 - - CAWSEDARGTQYF TGTGCCTGGAGTGAGGATGCAAGGGGGACGCAGTATTTT
TRBJ2-3 TRBV6-2/TRBV6-3 TRBD2 once CASSYHTSGRANTQYF TGTGCCAGCAGTTACCACACTAGCGGGAGGGCAAATACGCAGTATTTT
TRBJ1-4 TRBV5-1 TRBD1 - CASSKWTGENEKLFF TGCGCCAGCAGCAAATGGACAGGGGAAAATGAAAAACTGTTTTTT
TRBJ2-7 TRBV2 TRBD2 - CASSFGRASSEQYF TGTGCCAGCAGTTTCGGGAGGGCCTCGTCCGAGCAGTACTTC
TRBJ1-5 TRBV28 - - CASSWGQGRDQPQHF TGTGCCAGCAGTTGGGGGCAGGGGAGGGATCAGCCCCAGCATTTT
TRBJ1-2 TRBV20-1 - once CQQIYGYTF TGCCAACAAATCTATGGCTACACCTTC
TRBJ2-1 TRBV6-2/TRBV6-3 TRBD2 - CASSYFGLAPYNEQFF TGTGCCAGCAGTTACTTCGGACTAGCGCCTTACAATGAGCAGTTCTTC
TRBJ2-1 TRBV27 - - CASSTGRGEQFF TGTGCCAGCAGTACAGGACGTGGTGAGCAGTTCTTC
TRBJ1-2 TRBV3-1/TRBV3-2 TRBD1 - CASSPGTAYGYTF TGTGCCAGCAGCCCCGGGACAGCCTATGGCTACACCTTC
TRBJ2-1 TRBV5-8 TRBD1 once CASSQSRDREQFF TGTGCCAGCAGTCAGTCCCGGGACAGGGAGCAGTTCTTC
TRBJ2-7 TRBV19 - few CASSIWSGVNEQYF TGTGCCAGTAGTATCTGGTCAGGGGTCAACGAGCAGTACTTC
TRBJ2-1 TRBV19 TRBD2 - CASNSGRYNEQFF TGTGCCAGTAATAGCGGGAGGTACAATGAGCAGTTCTTC
TRBJ2-2 TRBV27 - once CASSPEDRLLSGELFF TGTGCCAGCAGTCCCGAGGACAGATTACTTTCGGGGGAGCTGTTTTTT
TRBJ2-1 TRBV5-4 TRBD2 - CASSFSGSSYNEQFF TGTGCCAGCAGCTTTAGCGGGAGTTCATACAATGAGCAGTTCTTC
TRBJ2-2 TRBV6-5 - - CASRQQGVKGELFF TGTGCCAGCAGGCAACAGGGTGTTAAAGGGGAGCTGTTTTTT
TRBJ2-2 TRBV19 - - CASSPPLRAASLPGELFF TGTGCCAGTAGTCCCCCCCTGAGAGCGGCTAGTCTCCCCGGGGAGCTGTTTTTT
TRBJ2-1 TRBV5-1 - - CASKLVNQDNEQFF TGCGCCAGCAAATTGGTCAATCAGGACAATGAGCAGTTCTTC
TRBJ2-5 TRBV15 - - CATSARQVQETQYF TGTGCCACCAGCGCCCGACAGGTACAAGAGACCCAGTACTTC
TRBJ2-6 TRBV4-2 TRBD1 - CASSYSGGTGANVLTF TGTGCCAGCAGCTATTCAGGGGGCACTGGGGCCAACGTCCTGACTTTC
TRBJ2-7 TRBV10-1 TRBD2 - CASSERGAGVYRPGEQYF TGCGCCAGCAGTGAAAGGGGAGCGGGAGTTTACAGACCGGGCGAGCAGTACTTC
TRBJ1-5 TRBV7-4 - - CASSLGGGRSNQPQHF TGTGCCAGCAGCTTAGGCGGAGGGCGTAGCAATCAGCCCCAGCATTTT
TRBJ2-7 TRBV4-1 - - CASSQGGQRARNEQYF TGCGCCAGCAGCCAAGGGGGGCAAAGGGCGCGGAACGAGCAGTACTTC
TRBJ1-2 TRBV24-1 TRBD1 - CAIQQGPSYGYTF TGTGCCATCCAACAGGGGCCCTCCTACGGCTACACCTTC
TRBJ2-2 TRBV12-3/TRBV12-4 - - CASSFGTGELFF TGTGCCAGCAGTTTCGGCACCGGGGAGCTGTTTTTT
TRBJ2-5 TRBV9 TRBD1 - CASSPGQGLGQETQYF TGTGCCAGCAGCCCGGGACAGGGGTTGGGGCAAGAGACCCAGTACTTC
TRBJ2-3 TRBV18 TRBD2 - CASSPPGEGLVGDTQYF TGTGCCAGCTCACCACCGGGAGAAGGACTAGTTGGTGATACGCAGTATTTT
TRBJ1-4 TRBV19 - - CASRPTGRTTNEKLFF TGTGCCAGTAGGCCAACGGGGAGAACAACTAATGAAAAACTGTTTTTT